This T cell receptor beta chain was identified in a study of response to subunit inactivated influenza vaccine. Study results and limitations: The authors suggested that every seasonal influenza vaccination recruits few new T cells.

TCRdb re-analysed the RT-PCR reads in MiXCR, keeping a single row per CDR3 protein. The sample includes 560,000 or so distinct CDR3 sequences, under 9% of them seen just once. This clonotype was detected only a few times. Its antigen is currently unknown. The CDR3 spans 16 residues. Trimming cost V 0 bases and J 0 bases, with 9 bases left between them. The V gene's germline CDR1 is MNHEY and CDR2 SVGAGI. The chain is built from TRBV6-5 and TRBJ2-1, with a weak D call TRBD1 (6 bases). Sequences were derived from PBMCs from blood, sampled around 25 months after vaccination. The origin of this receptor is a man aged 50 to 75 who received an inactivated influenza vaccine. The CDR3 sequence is CASSYSRDTSYNEQFF. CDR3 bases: TGTGCCAGCAGTTACTCGAGGGACACCTCCTACAATGAGCAGTTCTTC.